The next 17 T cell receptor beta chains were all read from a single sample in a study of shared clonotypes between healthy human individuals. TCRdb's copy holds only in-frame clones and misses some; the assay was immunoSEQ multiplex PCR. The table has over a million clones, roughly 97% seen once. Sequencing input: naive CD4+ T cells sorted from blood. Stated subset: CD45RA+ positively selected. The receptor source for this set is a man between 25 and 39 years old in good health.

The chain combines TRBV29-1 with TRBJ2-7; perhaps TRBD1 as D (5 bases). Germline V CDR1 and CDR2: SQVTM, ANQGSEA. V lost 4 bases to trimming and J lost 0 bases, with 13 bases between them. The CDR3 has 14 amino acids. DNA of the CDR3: TGCAGCGTTGTGGGGCAGCGCACCTCCTACGAGCAGTACTTC. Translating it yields CSVVGQRTSYEQYF.

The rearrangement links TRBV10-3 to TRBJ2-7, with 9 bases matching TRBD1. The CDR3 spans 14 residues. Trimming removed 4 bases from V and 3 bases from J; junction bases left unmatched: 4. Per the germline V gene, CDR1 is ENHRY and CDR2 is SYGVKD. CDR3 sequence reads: CAISGGQGIYEQYF. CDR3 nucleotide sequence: TGTGCCATCAGTGGGGGACAGGGTATCTACGAGCAGTACTTC.

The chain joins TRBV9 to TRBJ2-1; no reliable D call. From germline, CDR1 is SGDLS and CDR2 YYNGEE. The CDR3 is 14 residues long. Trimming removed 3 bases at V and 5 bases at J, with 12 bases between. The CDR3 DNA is TGTGCCAGCAGCGCCGCCCCTCCAAACAATGAGCAGTTCTTC. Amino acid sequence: CASSAAPPNNEQFF.

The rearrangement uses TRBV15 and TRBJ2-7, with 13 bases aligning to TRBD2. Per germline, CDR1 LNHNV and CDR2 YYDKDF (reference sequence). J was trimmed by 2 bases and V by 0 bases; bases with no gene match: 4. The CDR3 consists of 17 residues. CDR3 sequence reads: CATSRDRTSGRPYEQYF. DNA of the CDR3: TGTGCCACCAGCAGAGACCGGACTAGCGGGAGACCCTACGAGCAGTACTTC.

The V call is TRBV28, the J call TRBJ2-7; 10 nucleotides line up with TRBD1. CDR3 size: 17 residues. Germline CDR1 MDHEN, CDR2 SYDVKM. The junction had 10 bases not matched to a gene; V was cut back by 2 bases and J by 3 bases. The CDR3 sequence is CASSLGVDRGWLYEQYF. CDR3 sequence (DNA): TGTGCCAGCAGTTTAGGCGTGGACAGGGGGTGGCTCTACGAGCAGTACTTC.

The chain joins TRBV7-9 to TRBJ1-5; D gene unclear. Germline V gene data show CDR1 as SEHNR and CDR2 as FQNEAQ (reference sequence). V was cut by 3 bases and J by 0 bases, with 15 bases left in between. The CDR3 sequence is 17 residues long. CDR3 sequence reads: CASSLSSGPPSNQPQHF. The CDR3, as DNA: TGTGCCAGCAGCTTGAGTAGTGGGCCTCCTAGCAATCAGCCCCAGCATTTT.

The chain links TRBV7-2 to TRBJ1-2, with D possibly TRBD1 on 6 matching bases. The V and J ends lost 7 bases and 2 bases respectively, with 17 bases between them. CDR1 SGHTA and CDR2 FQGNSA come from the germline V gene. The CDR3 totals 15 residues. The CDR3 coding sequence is TGTGCCAGCAACCAGGGGTCCGAGCTGAACTATGGCTACACCTTC. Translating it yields CASNQGSELNYGYTF.

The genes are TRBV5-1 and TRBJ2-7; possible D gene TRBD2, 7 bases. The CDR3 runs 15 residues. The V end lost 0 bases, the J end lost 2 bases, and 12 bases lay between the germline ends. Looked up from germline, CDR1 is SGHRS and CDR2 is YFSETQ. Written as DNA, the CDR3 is TGCGCCAGCAGCTTGGTCCGGGGGGCAACCTACGAGCAGTACTTC. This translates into CASSLVRGATYEQYF.

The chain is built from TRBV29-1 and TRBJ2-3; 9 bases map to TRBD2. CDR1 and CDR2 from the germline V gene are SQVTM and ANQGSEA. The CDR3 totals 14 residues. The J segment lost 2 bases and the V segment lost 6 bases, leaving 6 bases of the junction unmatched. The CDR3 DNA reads TGCAGCGTCATAGCGGGAGCGTCCACAGATACGCAGTATTTT. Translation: CSVIAGASTDTQYF.

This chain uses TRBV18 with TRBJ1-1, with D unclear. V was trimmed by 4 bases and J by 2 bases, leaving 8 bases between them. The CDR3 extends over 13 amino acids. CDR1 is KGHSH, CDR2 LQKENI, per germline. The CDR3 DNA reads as TGTGCCAGCTCACAAACACCCAACACTGAAGCTTTCTTT. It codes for CASSQTPNTEAFF.

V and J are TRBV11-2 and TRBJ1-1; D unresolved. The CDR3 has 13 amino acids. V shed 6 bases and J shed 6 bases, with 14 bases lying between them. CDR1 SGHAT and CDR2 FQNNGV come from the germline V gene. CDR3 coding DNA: TGTGCCAGCAGACTGACTATGCTCGCTGAAGCTTTCTTT. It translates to CASRLTMLAEAFF.

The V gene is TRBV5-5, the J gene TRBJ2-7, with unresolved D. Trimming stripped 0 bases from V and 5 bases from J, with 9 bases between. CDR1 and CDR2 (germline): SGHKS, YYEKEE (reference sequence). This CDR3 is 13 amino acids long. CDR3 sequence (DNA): TGTGCCAGCAGCTTGGCCCCCCGACACGAGCAGTACTTC. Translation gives CASSLAPRHEQYF.

The CDR3 nucleotides are TGTGCCAGCAGCGTAGGTAGGACTAGCGGGAGTAGGTACGAGCAGTACTTC. Protein sequence: CASSVGRTSGSRYEQYF. The chain combines TRBV9 with TRBJ2-7, with 13 bases identical to TRBD2. CDR3 length equals 17 residues. Germline V gene sequence: CDR1 SGDLS, CDR2 YYNGEE. Unmatched junction bases numbered 7, after V lost 0 bases and J lost 4 bases.

The CDR3 coding sequence is TGCGCCAGCAGCTTGGACAATAGGCTAGCGGGAGGTTCCTACAATGAGCAGTTCTTC. It yields the protein CASSLDNRLAGGSYNEQFF. The V and J genes are TRBV5-1 and TRBJ2-1; 11 bases map to TRBD2. The CDR3 spans 19 residues. Per germline, CDR1 SGHRS and CDR2 YFSETQ. The trim removed 0 bases at V and 1 base at J, leaving 9 bases unmatched.

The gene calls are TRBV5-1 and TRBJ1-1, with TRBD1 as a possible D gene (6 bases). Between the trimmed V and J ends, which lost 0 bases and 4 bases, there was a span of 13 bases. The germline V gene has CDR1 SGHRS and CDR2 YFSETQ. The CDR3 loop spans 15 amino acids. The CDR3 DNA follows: TGCGCCAGCAGCTTGGTTTGGGGGCAGACCACTGAAGCTTTCTTT. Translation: CASSLVWGQTTEAFF.

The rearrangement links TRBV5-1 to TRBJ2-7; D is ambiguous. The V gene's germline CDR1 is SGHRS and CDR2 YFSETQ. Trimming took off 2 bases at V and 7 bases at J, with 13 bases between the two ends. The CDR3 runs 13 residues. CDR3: CASSFPPQVEQYF. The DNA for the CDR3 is TGCGCCAGCAGCTTCCCCCCACAAGTAGAGCAGTACTTC.

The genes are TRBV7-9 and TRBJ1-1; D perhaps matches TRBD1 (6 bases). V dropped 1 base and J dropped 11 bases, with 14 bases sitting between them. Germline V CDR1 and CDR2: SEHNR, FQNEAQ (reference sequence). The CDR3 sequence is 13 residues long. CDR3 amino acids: CASSLEGGRDAFF. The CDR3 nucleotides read TGTGCCAGCAGCTTAGAGGGGGGCAGGGACGCTTTCTTT. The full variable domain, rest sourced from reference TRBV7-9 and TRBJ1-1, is DTGVSQNPRHKITKRGQNVTFRCDPISEHNRLYWYRQTLGQGPEFLTYFQNEAQLEKSRLLSDRFSAERPKGSFSTLEIQRTEQGDSAMYLCASSLEGGRDAFFGQGTRLTVV.